The clone carrying this T cell receptor beta chain showed up just a few times. The trim removed 3 bases at V and 4 bases at J, leaving 5 bases unmatched. Per the germline V gene, CDR1 is MRHNA and CDR2 is SNTAGT. The CDR3 spans 15 residues. The entry originates in a study of blood T cell repertoires in COVID-19. The overall study: The United States, Italy and Spain provided the acute and convalescent COVID-19 samples. T cells, B-cell-depleted T cells, or PBMCs supplied cDNA or gDNA.

As handled by the study authors: Scientists estimated how many nucleated cells there were by amplifying reference gene primers. TCRdb's table, derived via immunoSEQ multiplex PCR, lists solely in-frame clones and lacks some. The D gene and trimming were derived from the DNA, and the V and J assignments and clone size from that table. Found here are 150,000 to 200,000 clones, roughly 82% of them singletons; the top ten hold roughly 5%. The source of this sequence is a woman aged 25 to 39 with acute or convalescent COVID-19. The rearrangement joins TRBV6-4 to TRBJ2-3; 9 nucleotides line up with TRBD2. Sequenced material: peripheral blood. CDR3 sequence (DNA): TGTGCCAGCAGTGATCTAGCGGGAACGGCAGATACGCAGTATTTT. Its translation: CASSDLAGTADTQYF.